This T cell receptor beta chain emerged from a study of cytotoxic CD8 clonotypes in ibrutinib-treated CLL. TCRdb keeps only in-frame clones here, not all; method: immunoSEQ multiplex PCR. The repertoire has over 6,500 clones, 60% to 80% of them found once; the top ten carry 26%. The length of the CDR3 is 14 residues. Germline V gives CDR1 LNHDA, CDR2 SQIVND (reference sequence). Trimming took 4 bases from V and 7 from J; bases not matched to a gene: 9. The sequencing used PBMCs, collected before ibrutinib treatment. The chain is built from TRBV19 and TRBJ1-2, with 7 bases aligning to TRBD1. The origin of this receptor is a human donor with chronic lymphocytic leukemia. CDR3 residues: CASSTLTGAGGYTF. CDR3 nucleotide sequence: TGTGCCAGTAGTACCCTAACAGGGGCGGGTGGCTACACCTTC.